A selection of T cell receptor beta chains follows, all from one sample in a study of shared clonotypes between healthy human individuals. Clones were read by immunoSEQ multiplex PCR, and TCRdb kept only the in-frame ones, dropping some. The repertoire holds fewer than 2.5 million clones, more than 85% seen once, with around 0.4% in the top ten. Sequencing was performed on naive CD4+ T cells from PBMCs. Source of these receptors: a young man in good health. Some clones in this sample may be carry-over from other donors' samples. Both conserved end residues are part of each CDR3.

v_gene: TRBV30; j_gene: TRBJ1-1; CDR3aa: CAWSVTGTGGEAFF
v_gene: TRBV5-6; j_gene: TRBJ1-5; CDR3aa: CASSLYRGLTQPQHF
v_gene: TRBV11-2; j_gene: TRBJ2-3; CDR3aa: CASSLWSSGQYF
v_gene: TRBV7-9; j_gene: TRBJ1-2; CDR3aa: CASSLALGGKNGYTF
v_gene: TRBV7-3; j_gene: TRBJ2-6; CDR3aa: CASSPLGVPGANVLTF
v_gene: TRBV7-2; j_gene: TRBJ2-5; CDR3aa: CASSLQLAGGAETQYF
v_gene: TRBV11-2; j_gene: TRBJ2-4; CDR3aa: CASSDTQGRPTKNIQYF
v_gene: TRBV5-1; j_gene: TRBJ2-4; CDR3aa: CASSAMTGKNIQYF
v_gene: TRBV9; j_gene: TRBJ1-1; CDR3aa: CASSVTGTLQEAFF
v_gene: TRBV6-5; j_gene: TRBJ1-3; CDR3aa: CASSKGARGNTIYF